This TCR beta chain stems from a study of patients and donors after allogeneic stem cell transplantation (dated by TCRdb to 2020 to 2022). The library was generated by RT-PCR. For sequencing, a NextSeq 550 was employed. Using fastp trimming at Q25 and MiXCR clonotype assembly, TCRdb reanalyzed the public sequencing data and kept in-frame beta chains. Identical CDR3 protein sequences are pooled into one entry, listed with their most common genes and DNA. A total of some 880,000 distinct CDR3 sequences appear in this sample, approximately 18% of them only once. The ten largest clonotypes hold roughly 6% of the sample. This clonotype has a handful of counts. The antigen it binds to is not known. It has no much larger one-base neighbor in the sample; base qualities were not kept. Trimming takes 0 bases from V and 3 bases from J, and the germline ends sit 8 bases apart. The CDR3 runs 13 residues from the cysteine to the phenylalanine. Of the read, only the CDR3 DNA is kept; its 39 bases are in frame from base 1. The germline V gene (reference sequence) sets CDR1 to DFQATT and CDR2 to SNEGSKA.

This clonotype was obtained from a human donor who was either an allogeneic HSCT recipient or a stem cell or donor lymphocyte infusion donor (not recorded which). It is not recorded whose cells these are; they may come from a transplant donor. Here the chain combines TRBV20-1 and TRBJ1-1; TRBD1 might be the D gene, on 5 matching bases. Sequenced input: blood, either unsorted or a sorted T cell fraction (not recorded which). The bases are TGCAGTGCTAGAGAGCCGGGGGACACTGAAGCTTTCTTT. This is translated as CSAREPGDTEAFF.